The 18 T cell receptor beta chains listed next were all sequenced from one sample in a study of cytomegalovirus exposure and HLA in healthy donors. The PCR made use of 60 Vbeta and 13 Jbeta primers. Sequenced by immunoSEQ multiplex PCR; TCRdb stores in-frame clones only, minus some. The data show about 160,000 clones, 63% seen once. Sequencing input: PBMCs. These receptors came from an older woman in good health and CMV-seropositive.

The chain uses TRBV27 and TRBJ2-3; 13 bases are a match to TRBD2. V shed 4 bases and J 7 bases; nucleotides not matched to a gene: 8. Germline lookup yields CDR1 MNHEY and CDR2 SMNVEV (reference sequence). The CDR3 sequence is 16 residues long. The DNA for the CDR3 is TGTGCCAGCAGTTCGAGGACTAGCGGGAGTTGGAATACGCAGTATTTT. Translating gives CASSSRTSGSWNTQYF.

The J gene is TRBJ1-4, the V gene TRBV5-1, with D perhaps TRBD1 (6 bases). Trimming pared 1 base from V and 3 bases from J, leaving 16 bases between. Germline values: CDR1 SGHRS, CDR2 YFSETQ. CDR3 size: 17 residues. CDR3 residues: CASSLYPLRQANEKLFF. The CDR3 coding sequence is TGCGCCAGCAGCTTGTATCCCCTCCGACAGGCTAATGAAAAACTGTTTTTT.

The CDR3 DNA is TGTGCCAGCAGCGATGGACAGGCTACTCAGCCCCAGCATTTT. Its translation is CASSDGQATQPQHF. The rearrangement uses TRBV5-6 and TRBJ1-5, with TRBD1 matching 7 bases. Germline CDR1 reads SGHDT; CDR2 reads YYEEEE. The CDR3 loop spans 14 amino acids. With 4 bases clipped from V and 6 bases from J, the junction kept 7 bases outside the gene matches.

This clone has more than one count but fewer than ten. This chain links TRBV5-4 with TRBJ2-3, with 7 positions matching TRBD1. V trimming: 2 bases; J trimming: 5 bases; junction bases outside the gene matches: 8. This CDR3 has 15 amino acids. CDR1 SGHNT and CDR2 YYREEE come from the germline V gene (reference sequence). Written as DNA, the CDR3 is TGTGCCAGCAGCTTCCGGCGACAGGGTGGAGATACGCAGTATTTT. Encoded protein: CASSFRRQGGDTQYF.

The CDR3 bases are TGCAGCGTCGACAGGGGACAGTCGGAGACCCAGTACTTC. It yields the protein CSVDRGQSETQYF. The V call is TRBV29-1, the J call TRBJ2-5; 8 positions match TRBD1. The V segment lost 6 bases and the J segment 5 bases; nucleotides outside the gene matches: 8. The CDR3 is made up of 13 amino acids. CDR1 and CDR2 (germline): SQVTM, ANQGSEA.

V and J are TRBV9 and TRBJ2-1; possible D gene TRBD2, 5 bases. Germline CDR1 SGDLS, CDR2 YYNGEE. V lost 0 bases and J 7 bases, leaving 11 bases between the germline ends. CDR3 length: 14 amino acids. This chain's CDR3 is CASSVGFGVNEQFF. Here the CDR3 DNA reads TGTGCCAGCAGCGTAGGCTTCGGGGTGAATGAGCAGTTCTTC.

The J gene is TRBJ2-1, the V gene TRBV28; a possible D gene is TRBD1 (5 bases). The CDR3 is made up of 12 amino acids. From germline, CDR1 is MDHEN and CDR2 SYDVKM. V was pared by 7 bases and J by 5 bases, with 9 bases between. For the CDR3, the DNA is TGTGCCAGCAAAAGACAGAACAATGAGCAGTTCTTC. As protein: CASKRQNNEQFF.

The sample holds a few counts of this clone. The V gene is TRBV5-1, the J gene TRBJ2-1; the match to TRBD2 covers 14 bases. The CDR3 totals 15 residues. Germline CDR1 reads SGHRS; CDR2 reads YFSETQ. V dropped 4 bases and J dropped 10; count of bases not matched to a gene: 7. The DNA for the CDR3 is TGCGCCAGCAGCCGGGGACTAGCGGGAGCAGGCGAGCAGTTCTTC. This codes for CASSRGLAGAGEQFF.

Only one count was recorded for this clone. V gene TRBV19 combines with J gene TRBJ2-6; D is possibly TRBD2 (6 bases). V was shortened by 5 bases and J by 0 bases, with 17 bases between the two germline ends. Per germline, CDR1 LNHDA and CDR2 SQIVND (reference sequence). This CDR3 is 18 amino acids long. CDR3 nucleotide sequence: TGTGCCAGTAGTGGAGGGGTATACAGAGACTCTGGGGCCAACGTCCTGACTTTC. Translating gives CASSGGVYRDSGANVLTF.

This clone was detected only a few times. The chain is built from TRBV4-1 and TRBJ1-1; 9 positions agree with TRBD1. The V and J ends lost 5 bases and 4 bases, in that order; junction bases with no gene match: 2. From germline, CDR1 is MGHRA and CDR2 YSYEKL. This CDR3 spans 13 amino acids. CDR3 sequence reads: CASSSDRGTEAFF. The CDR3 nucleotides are TGCGCCAGCAGCTCGGACAGGGGCACTGAAGCTTTCTTT.

In DNA, the CDR3 is TGTGCCAGTAGTATATCACGCGGGGATCAGCCCCAGCATTTT. It codes for CASSISRGDQPQHF. The chain uses TRBV19 and TRBJ1-5; no clear D. V lost 2 bases and J lost 5, with 10 bases in between. The CDR3 has 14 residues. Germline CDR1 is LNHDA and CDR2 is SQIVND (reference sequence).

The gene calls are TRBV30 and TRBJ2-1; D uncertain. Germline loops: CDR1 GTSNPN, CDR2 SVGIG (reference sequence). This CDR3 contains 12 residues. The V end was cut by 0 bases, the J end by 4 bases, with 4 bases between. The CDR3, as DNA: TGTGCCTGGAGTGTAGCGTACAATGAGCAGTTCTTC. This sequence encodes CAWSVAYNEQFF.

CDR3 residues: CASSLLREPPTDTQYF. For the CDR3, the DNA is TGTGCCAGCAGCCTCCTACGGGAACCGCCCACAGATACGCAGTATTTT. J is TRBJ2-3 and V is TRBV11-2; possibly TRBD2 for D (5 bases). The CDR3 totals 16 residues. V shed 5 bases and J shed 2 bases, with 17 bases lying between them. CDR1 is SGHAT and CDR2 is FQNNGV in the germline V gene.

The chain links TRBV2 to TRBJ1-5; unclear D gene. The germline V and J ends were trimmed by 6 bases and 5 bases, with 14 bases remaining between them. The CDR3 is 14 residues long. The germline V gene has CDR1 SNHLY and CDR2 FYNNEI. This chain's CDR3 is CASRKTVGDQPQHF. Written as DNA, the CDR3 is TGTGCCAGCAGGAAGACGGTCGGGGATCAGCCCCAGCATTTT.

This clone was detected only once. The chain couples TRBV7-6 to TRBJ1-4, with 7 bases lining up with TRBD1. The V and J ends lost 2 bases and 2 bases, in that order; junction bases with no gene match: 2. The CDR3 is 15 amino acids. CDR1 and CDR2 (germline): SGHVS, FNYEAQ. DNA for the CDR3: TGTGCCAGCAGCTTACGACAGGGTACTAATGAAAAACTGTTTTTT. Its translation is CASSLRQGTNEKLFF. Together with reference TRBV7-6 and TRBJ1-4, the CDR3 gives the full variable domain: GAGVSQSPRYKVTKRGQDVALRCDPISGHVSLYWYRQALGQGPEFLTYFNYEAQQDKSGLPNDRFSAERPEGSISTLTIQRTEQRDSAMYRCASSLRQGTNEKLFFGSGTQLSVL.

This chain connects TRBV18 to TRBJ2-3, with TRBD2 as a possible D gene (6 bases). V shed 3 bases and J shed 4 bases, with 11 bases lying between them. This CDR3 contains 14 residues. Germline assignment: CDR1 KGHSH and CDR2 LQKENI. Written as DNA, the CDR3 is TGTGCCAGCTCACCTGCGGGGATACCAGATACGCAGTATTTT. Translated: CASSPAGIPDTQYF. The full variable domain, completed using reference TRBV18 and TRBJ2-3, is NAGVMQNPRHLVRRRGQEARLRCSPMKGHSHVYWYRQLPEEGLKFMVYLQKENIIDESGMPKERFSAEFPKEGPSILRIQQVVRGDSAAYFCASSPAGIPDTQYFGPGTRLTVL.

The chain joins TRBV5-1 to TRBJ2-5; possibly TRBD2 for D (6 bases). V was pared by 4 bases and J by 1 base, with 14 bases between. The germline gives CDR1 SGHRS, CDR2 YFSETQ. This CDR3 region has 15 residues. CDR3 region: CASSDPAGSQETQYF. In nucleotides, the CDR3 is TGCGCCAGCAGCGACCCCGCGGGGAGCCAAGAGACCCAGTACTTC.

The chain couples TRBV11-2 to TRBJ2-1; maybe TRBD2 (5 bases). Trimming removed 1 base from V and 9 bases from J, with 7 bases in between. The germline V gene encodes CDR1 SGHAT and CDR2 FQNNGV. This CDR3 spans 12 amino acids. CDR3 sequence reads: CASSLVRGEQFF. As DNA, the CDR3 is TGTGCCAGCAGCTTAGTTCGGGGTGAGCAGTTCTTC.